These 7 T cell receptor beta chains share one sample of origin, sequenced in a study of cytomegalovirus exposure and HLA in healthy donors. Primers included in the PCR were 60 Vbeta and 13 Jbeta primers. The protocol was immunoSEQ multiplex PCR, while the TCRdb copy is restricted to in-frame clones and leaves out a portion. The sample includes 120,000 or so clones, over 15% of them seen just once. Sequenced material: PBMCs. The origin of the receptors is a female donor in good health and CMV-seropositive.

The V call is TRBV27, the J call TRBJ2-7; 13 bases fit TRBD2. V dropped 4 bases and J dropped 3; count of bases not matched to a gene: 9. This CDR3 contains 17 residues. Germline CDR1 reads MNHEY; CDR2 reads SMNVEV (reference sequence). The CDR3 region is CASSSKPGLAGYYEQYF. CDR3 DNA sequence: TGTGCCAGCAGTTCAAAACCGGGACTAGCGGGATACTACGAGCAGTACTTC.

The chain employs TRBV7-3 and TRBJ2-1; 10 nucleotides align to TRBD2. This CDR3 has 15 amino acids. Germline CDR1 is SGHTA and CDR2 is FQGTGA. The V gene end was trimmed by 5 bases and the J gene end by 4 bases; junction bases not matched to a gene: 5. The CDR3 spells CASSELAGTYNEQFF. CDR3 DNA sequence: TGTGCCAGCAGCGAACTAGCGGGGACTTACAATGAGCAGTTCTTC.

This clone was seen a few times. The chain carries TRBV7-9 and TRBJ1-1; D gene uncertain. The V end lost 5 bases, the J end lost 3 bases, and 10 bases lay between the germline ends. This CDR3 is 13 amino acids long. Germline CDR1 is SEHNR and CDR2 is FQNEAQ (reference sequence). DNA for the CDR3: TGTGCCAGCAGCCCTTTTGAGGACACTGAAGCTTTCTTT. Translation: CASSPFEDTEAFF.

The chain has TRBV4-1 and TRBJ1-2, with D possibly being TRBD1 (5 bases). The CDR3 sequence is 13 residues long. V lost 4 bases and J lost 0, with 6 bases in between. Looked up from germline, CDR1 is MGHRA and CDR2 is YSYEKL. CDR3 DNA sequence: TGCGCCAGCAGCCCCAGGGCTAACTATGGCTACACCTTC. It yields the protein CASSPRANYGYTF.

This chain joins TRBV9 and TRBJ2-7, with TRBD2 identical over 7 bases. The V segment lost 0 bases and the J segment 2 bases; nucleotides outside the gene matches: 5. The germline CDR1 and CDR2 sequences are SGDLS and YYNGEE. The CDR3 length is 15 residues. The CDR3 DNA sequence: TGTGCCAGCAGCGTAGATGTGGGAGGGCCCTACGAGCAGTACTTC. Translated, it gives CASSVDVGGPYEQYF. The whole variable domain, filled in from reference TRBV9 and TRBJ2-7, reads DSGVTQTPKHLITATGQRVTLRCSPRSGDLSVYWYQQSLDQGLQFLIQYYNGEERAKGNILERFSAQQFPDLHSELNLSSLELGDSALYFCASSVDVGGPYEQYFGPGTRLTVT.

The genes are TRBV30 and TRBJ2-3, with a weak D call TRBD2 (7 bases). CDR1 GTSNPN and CDR2 SVGIG come from the germline V gene (reference sequence). This CDR3 is 15 amino acids long. V was shortened by 0 bases and J by 1 base, with 11 bases between the two germline ends. The CDR3 sequence: CAWSVLGGRTDTQYF. In nucleotides, the CDR3 is TGTGCCTGGAGTGTACTGGGGGGGCGCACAGATACGCAGTATTTT.

V and J are TRBV5-1 and TRBJ2-5, with D perhaps TRBD2 (6 bases). From germline, CDR1 is SGHRS and CDR2 YFSETQ. Trimming took off 7 bases at V and 5 bases at J, with 18 bases between the two ends. This CDR3 spans 14 amino acids. The CDR3 spells CASEWGSREETQYF. Written as DNA, the CDR3 is TGCGCCAGCGAGTGGGGGAGTCGGGAGGAGACCCAGTACTTC. Drawing the rest from reference TRBV5-1 and TRBJ2-5, the complete variable domain is KAGVTQTPRYLIKTRGQQVTLSCSPISGHRSVSWYQQTPGQGLQFLFEYFSETQRNKGNFPGRFSGRQFSNSRSEMNVSTLELGDSALYLCASEWGSREETQYFGPGTRLLVL.